A selection of T cell receptor beta chains follows, all from one sample in a study of blood T cell repertoires in COVID-19. This table comes from immunoSEQ multiplex PCR, and its TCRdb copy is limited to in-frame clones, with some not included. Of fewer than 200,000 clones listed, more than 75% are singletons. Specimen: peripheral blood. The receptor source for this set is a woman aged 60-70 years with COVID-19, enrolled during active disease. Both conserved end residues are part of each CDR3. Each record gives: D gene, clone size, J gene, V gene, CDR3 DNA, CDR3 protein. The D gene is left open where the match is weak. Part of the rows lack a size; the others show once, few, many or a class for expanded clones.

d_gene: NA
abundance: NA
j_gene: TRBJ2-1
v_gene: TRBV5-5
CDR3nt: TGTGCCAGCAGCTTGGATAAGCGGGTCAATGAGCAGTTCTTC
CDR3aa: CASSLDKRVNEQFF

d_gene: TRBD1
abundance: few
j_gene: TRBJ1-1
v_gene: TRBV4-1
CDR3nt: TGCGCCAGCAGCCAAGGACGGACAGGGCTCGTTAACACTGAAGCTTTCTTT
CDR3aa: CASSQGRTGLVNTEAFF

d_gene: NA
abundance: once
j_gene: TRBJ1-2
v_gene: TRBV4-2
CDR3nt: TGTGCCAGCAGCCAAGATCCCGGGGGGAGGATATATGGCTACACCTTC
CDR3aa: CASSQDPGGRIYGYTF

d_gene: TRBD2
abundance: few
j_gene: TRBJ2-1
v_gene: TRBV6-5
CDR3nt: TGTGCCAGCAGTTTTGGGGGAGGGGTCTTGGGCAATGAGCAGTTCTTC
CDR3aa: CASSFGGGVLGNEQFF

d_gene: TRBD2
abundance: NA
j_gene: TRBJ2-3
v_gene: TRBV2
CDR3nt: TGTGCCAGCAGCTCCGAACGGGGGGTGCATACGCAGTATTTT
CDR3aa: CASSSERGVHTQYF

d_gene: TRBD1
abundance: NA
j_gene: TRBJ1-2
v_gene: TRBV19
CDR3nt: TGTGCCAGTAGCAGAGGTCCGGGACAGGACGCAGGCTACACCTTC
CDR3aa: CASSRGPGQDAGYTF

d_gene: TRBD1
abundance: few
j_gene: TRBJ1-6
v_gene: TRBV5-5
CDR3nt: TGTGCCAGCAGCTTGGGCGGGACAGGGGGTTCCCCCCTCCACTTT
CDR3aa: CASSLGGTGGSPLHF

d_gene: NA
abundance: NA
j_gene: TRBJ1-5
v_gene: TRBV19
CDR3nt: TGTGCCAGTAGTATGTTGGGGCTCAATCAGCCCCAGCATTTT
CDR3aa: CASSMLGLNQPQHF

d_gene: NA
abundance: NA
j_gene: TRBJ1-6
v_gene: TRBV3-1/TRBV3-2
CDR3nt: TGTGCCAGCAGCTCCCCTAGCGGAACGGGCAATTCACCCCTCCACTTT
CDR3aa: CASSSPSGTGNSPLHF

d_gene: NA
abundance: NA
j_gene: TRBJ1-2
v_gene: TRBV6-5
CDR3nt: TGTGCCACGGGGGGGCGCGCAGACTATGGCTACACCTTC
CDR3aa: CATGGRADYGYTF

d_gene: NA
abundance: NA
j_gene: TRBJ1-2
v_gene: TRBV6-5
CDR3nt: TGTGCCAGCAGTTTCGAACGGGGTTTTGGCTACACCTTC
CDR3aa: CASSFERGFGYTF

d_gene: TRBD1
abundance: NA
j_gene: TRBJ1-5
v_gene: TRBV28
CDR3nt: TGTGCCAGCAGCGGGACAGACTATAGCAATCAGCCCCAGCATTTT
CDR3aa: CASSGTDYSNQPQHF

d_gene: TRBD1
abundance: NA
j_gene: TRBJ1-6
v_gene: TRBV5-1
CDR3nt: TGCGCCAGTTCTCGGGACAGTTCTAATTCACCCCTCCACTTT
CDR3aa: CASSRDSSNSPLHF

d_gene: NA
abundance: NA
j_gene: TRBJ1-2
v_gene: TRBV7-2
CDR3nt: TGTGCCAGCAGCTTAGCCCTGAATCTAGCGAGGGGCTATGGCTACACCTTC
CDR3aa: CASSLALNLARGYGYTF

d_gene: NA
abundance: NA
j_gene: TRBJ2-7
v_gene: TRBV15
CDR3nt: TGTGCCACCAGCACCGAGGACTACGGCTACGAGCAGTACTTC
CDR3aa: CATSTEDYGYEQYF

d_gene: TRBD1
abundance: NA
j_gene: TRBJ2-5
v_gene: TRBV5-1
CDR3nt: TGCGCCAGCAACCTGGACAGGGTTGAAGAGACCCAGTACTTC
CDR3aa: CASNLDRVEETQYF

d_gene: TRBD1
abundance: NA
j_gene: TRBJ1-2
v_gene: TRBV2
CDR3nt: TGTGCCAGCAGGGGAGAGGGGGCGCCGGTTGGCTACACCTTC
CDR3aa: CASRGEGAPVGYTF

d_gene: NA
abundance: few
j_gene: TRBJ1-1
v_gene: TRBV27
CDR3nt: TGTGCCAGCACCCTGTTGGTGGGCGACACTGAAGCTTTCTTT
CDR3aa: CASTLLVGDTEAFF

d_gene: NA
abundance: NA
j_gene: TRBJ1-5
v_gene: TRBV7-2
CDR3nt: TGTGCCAGCAGCTTAGGGAGAGGGAATCAGCCCCAGCATTTT
CDR3aa: CASSLGRGNQPQHF

d_gene: NA
abundance: NA
j_gene: TRBJ2-1
v_gene: TRBV12-3/TRBV12-4
CDR3nt: TGTGCCAGCAGTTTATGGGCAAATGAGCAGTTCTTC
CDR3aa: CASSLWANEQFF

d_gene: NA
abundance: once
j_gene: TRBJ2-1
v_gene: TRBV29-1
CDR3nt: TGCAGCGTTGGAGGTCAGCTCTACAATGAGCAGTTCTTC
CDR3aa: CSVGGQLYNEQFF

d_gene: TRBD2
abundance: NA
j_gene: TRBJ2-1
v_gene: TRBV7-7
CDR3nt: TGTGCTAGCAGCCCATACAGTAGCGGGAGGTACTACAATGAGCAGTTCTTC
CDR3aa: CASSPYSSGRYYNEQFF

d_gene: TRBD1
abundance: NA
j_gene: TRBJ2-2
v_gene: TRBV9
CDR3nt: TGTGCCAGCCGTGGGACAGCCAACACCGGGGAGCTGTTTTTT
CDR3aa: CASRGTANTGELFF

d_gene: TRBD1
abundance: NA
j_gene: TRBJ2-3
v_gene: TRBV3-1/TRBV3-2
CDR3nt: TGTGCCAGCAGCCCCCGACAGGGTGTGGACACGCAGTATTTT
CDR3aa: CASSPRQGVDTQYF

d_gene: TRBD2
abundance: NA
j_gene: TRBJ2-7
v_gene: TRBV10-1
CDR3nt: TGCGCCAGCAGTGATTGGCGGGAGGGCGCCTACGAGCAGTACTTC
CDR3aa: CASSDWREGAYEQYF

d_gene: NA
abundance: NA
j_gene: TRBJ2-5
v_gene: TRBV2
CDR3nt: TGTGCCAGCAGAGGGGGGAGGGCCGAGACCCAGTACTTC
CDR3aa: CASRGGRAETQYF

d_gene: NA
abundance: NA
j_gene: TRBJ1-3
v_gene: TRBV6-5
CDR3nt: TGTGCCAGCCTTCCTTCTCTCGGTGGAAACACCATATATTTT
CDR3aa: CASLPSLGGNTIYF

d_gene: NA
abundance: NA
j_gene: TRBJ2-6
v_gene: TRBV6-1
CDR3nt: TGTGCCAGCAGTGGACAATTGATGTCTGGGGCCAACGTCCTGACTTTC
CDR3aa: CASSGQLMSGANVLTF

d_gene: NA
abundance: NA
j_gene: TRBJ1-3
v_gene: TRBV10-1
CDR3nt: TGCGCCAGCTCGACAACAGGAGGAAACACCATATATTTT
CDR3aa: CASSTTGGNTIYF

d_gene: NA
abundance: NA
j_gene: TRBJ1-6
v_gene: TRBV7-8
CDR3nt: TGTGCCAGCAGCCCCCTAGGGGGTAAACGTGATTATAATTCACCCCTCCACTTT
CDR3aa: CASSPLGGKRDYNSPLHF

d_gene: TRBD1
abundance: NA
j_gene: TRBJ1-2
v_gene: TRBV12-5
CDR3nt: TGTGCTAGTGGTTTGGATGGTACAGGGGATGGCTACACCTTC
CDR3aa: CASGLDGTGDGYTF